This entry lists 18 T cell receptor beta chains sequenced from one sample in a study of cytomegalovirus exposure and HLA in healthy donors. PCR primers comprised 60 Vbeta and 13 Jbeta primers. Sequenced by immunoSEQ multiplex PCR; TCRdb stores in-frame clones only, minus some. Of 130,000 to 150,000 clones listed, around 73% were seen once; the top ten hold roughly 1.7%. Material for sequencing was PBMCs. The receptors derive from a young woman in good health and CMV-seronegative.

This rearrangement joins TRBV6-4 to TRBJ1-2; D possibly corresponds to TRBD1 (5 bases). The CDR3 has 13 amino acids. Trimming took off 6 bases at V and 4 bases at J, with 12 bases between the two ends. In germline, CDR1 is MRHNA, CDR2 SNTAGT. CDR3 bases: TGTGCCAGCAGGCGGGACGGATCCTATGGCTACACCTTC. As protein: CASRRDGSYGYTF.

The table lists this clone with a few counts. The V call is TRBV7-3, the J call TRBJ2-6; no clear D gene. Germline-derived CDR1 and CDR2 are SGHTA and FQGTGA. This CDR3 region has 16 residues. V lost 1 base, J lost 5 bases, and 12 bases lay in between. CDR3 in DNA: TGTGCCAGCAGCTTAAAATCAGGTCTAAGGGCCAACGTCCTGACTTTC. Translating gives CASSLKSGLRANVLTF. The complete variable domain, with remaining parts taken from reference TRBV7-3 and TRBJ2-6, reads GAGVSQTPSNKVTEKGKYVELRCDPISGHTALYWYRQSLGQGPEFLIYFQGTGAADDSGLPNDRFFAVRPEGSVSTLKIQRTERGDSAVYLCASSLKSGLRANVLTFGAGSRLTVL.

V and J are TRBV18 and TRBJ1-3; D call uncertain. In germline, CDR1 is KGHSH, CDR2 LQKENI. Trimming took off 3 bases at V and 0 bases at J, with 12 bases between the two ends. The CDR3 runs to 16 residues. The CDR3 spells CASSPFAGASGNTIYF. CDR3 sequence (DNA): TGTGCCAGCTCACCTTTTGCAGGCGCCTCTGGAAACACCATATATTTT.

This clone was seen once. J is TRBJ2-3 and V is TRBV5-6; 9 bases line up with TRBD1. Germline-derived CDR1 and CDR2 are SGHDT and YYEEEE. Trimming removed 4 bases from V and 4 bases from J; junction bases left unmatched: 13. CDR3 length equals 17 residues. The CDR3 region is CASSLLRGQGVPDTQYF. CDR3 in DNA: TGTGCCAGCAGCCTACTCCGGGGACAGGGTGTCCCAGATACGCAGTATTTT.

V and J are TRBV6-1 and TRBJ1-1, with D possibly TRBD1 on 5 matching bases. Germline assignment: CDR1 MNHNS and CDR2 SASEGT. V was trimmed by 5 bases and J by 9 bases, leaving 16 bases between them. The CDR3 covers 13 residues. The CDR3 protein is CASSNPGGSKAFF. In DNA, the CDR3 is TGTGCCAGCAGTAACCCCGGGGGGAGTAAAGCTTTCTTT.

This clone was seen only a few times. The V gene is TRBV10-3, the J gene TRBJ2-3; D is unclear. CDR1 and CDR2 from the germline V gene are ENHRY and SYGVKD. V lost 6 bases, J lost 0 bases, and 7 bases lay in between. The CDR3 contains 13 residues. The CDR3 bases are TGTGCCATCAGGGGCCTCAGCACAGATACGCAGTATTTT. Protein: CAIRGLSTDTQYF.

There are a few counts of this clone. V gene TRBV7-9 combines with J gene TRBJ1-2; no clear D. The CDR3 loop spans 14 amino acids. CDR1 is SEHNR and CDR2 is FQNEAQ in the germline V gene (reference sequence). V gave up 3 bases and J gave up 5 bases, with 13 bases separating them. CDR3 in DNA: TGTGCCAGCAGCTTTGCGGGTCTAGCTTATGGCTACACCTTC. This sequence encodes CASSFAGLAYGYTF.

This chain links TRBV7-8 with TRBJ1-2, with 10 bases that match TRBD1. The CDR3 is 16 amino acids. V lost 5 bases, J lost 1 base, and 7 bases stayed unmatched. Looked up from germline, CDR1 is SGHVS and CDR2 is FQNEAQ. CDR3 DNA sequence: TGTGCCAGCAGCAGGACAGGGGGGGCCCTTAACTATGGCTACACCTTC. Protein sequence: CASSRTGGALNYGYTF.

The rearrangement joins TRBV9 to TRBJ2-3; 8 positions match TRBD2. V shed 0 bases and J 5 bases; nucleotides not matched to a gene: 5. The CDR3 is 15 residues long. Germline V lookup: CDR1 SGDLS, CDR2 YYNGEE. The CDR3 DNA reads TGTGCCAGCAGCGTAGACCAGCGGGGGATAGATACGCAGTATTTT. The encoded protein is CASSVDQRGIDTQYF.

This clone was counted a few times. V is TRBV9 and J is TRBJ1-1; TRBD1 is a possible D gene (5 bases). The germline gives CDR1 SGDLS, CDR2 YYNGEE. This CDR3 spans 17 amino acids. Trimming took off 3 bases at V and 1 base at J, with 19 bases between the two ends. The CDR3 region has the DNA TGTGCCAGCAGCGGTTCGCTTAGGGCGGGGGAGAACACTGAAGCTTTCTTT. Translated, it gives CASSGSLRAGENTEAFF.

The V and J genes are TRBV18 and TRBJ2-7; 9 bases fit TRBD2. Germline-derived CDR1 and CDR2 are KGHSH and LQKENI. V trimming: 3 bases; J trimming: 6 bases; junction bases outside the gene matches: 3. The length of the CDR3 is 13 residues. Here the CDR3 reads CASSPGLAAEQYV. The CDR3 nucleotides are TGTGCCAGCTCACCGGGACTAGCTGCCGAGCAGTACGTC.

This chain joins TRBV19 and TRBJ1-2; D is perhaps TRBD1 (6 bases). This CDR3 is 15 amino acids long. Looked up from germline, CDR1 is LNHDA and CDR2 is SQIVND (reference sequence). The V and J ends lost 6 bases and 4 bases respectively, with 18 bases between them. DNA for the CDR3: TGTGCCAGTAGCCCCGGCGGGGGCGCAGTCTATGGCTACACCTTC. Protein: CASSPGGGAVYGYTF.

V usage is TRBV6-1 and J usage is TRBJ2-7, with 10 positions matching TRBD1. V trimming: 6 bases; J trimming: 5 bases; junction bases outside the gene matches: 7. CDR1 MNHNS and CDR2 SASEGT come from the germline V gene. The CDR3 loop spans 14 amino acids. CDR3 sequence (DNA): TGTGCCAGCAGAGGGCTGACAGGGGGCGACGAGCAGTACTTC. This gives the protein CASRGLTGGDEQYF.

The chain recombines TRBV28 with TRBJ1-1; TRBD1 is a possible D gene (6 bases). V was cut by 8 bases and J by 0 bases, with 10 bases left in between. Germline CDR1 and CDR2: MDHEN and SYDVKM. The CDR3 is made up of 13 amino acids. As DNA, the CDR3 is TGTGCCAGCCTGGGACACATGAACACTGAAGCTTTCTTT. It codes for CASLGHMNTEAFF. Full variable domain (rest looked up from reference TRBV28 and TRBJ1-1): DVKVTQSSRYLVKRTGEKVFLECVQDMDHENMFWYRQDPGLGLRLIYFSYDVKMKEKGDIPEGYSVSREKKERFSLILESASTNQTSMYLCASLGHMNTEAFFGQGTRLTVV.

This sequence joins TRBV10-3 and TRBJ1-1; the D gene is possibly TRBD1 (6 bases). Trimming took off 2 bases at V and 5 bases at J, with 9 bases between the two ends. The CDR3 runs 13 residues. CDR1 and CDR2 from the germline V gene are ENHRY and SYGVKD. The CDR3 nucleotides are TGTGCCATCAGTGAGAGGGGGGGGACTGAAGCTTTCTTT. Amino acid sequence: CAISERGGTEAFF.

This clone was seen a handful of times. This chain uses TRBV27 with TRBJ1-1; unclear D gene. The germline gives CDR1 MNHEY, CDR2 SMNVEV (reference sequence). The CDR3 has 13 residues. V was cut by 2 bases and J by 4 bases, with 8 bases left in between. The CDR3 is CASSLTRVTEAFF. The CDR3, as DNA: TGTGCCAGCAGTTTAACGAGGGTCACTGAAGCTTTCTTT.

The genes are TRBV13 and TRBJ1-5, with 7 bases lining up with TRBD1. Germline values: CDR1 PRHDT, CDR2 FYEKMQ (reference sequence). V shed 5 bases and J 4 bases; nucleotides not matched to a gene: 5. The CDR3 runs 14 residues. CDR3 sequence (DNA): TGTGCCAGCAGCCAGGGGGTCCTAAATCAGCCCCAGCATTTT. Translation gives CASSQGVLNQPQHF.

V and J are TRBV28 and TRBJ1-3; unclear D gene. This CDR3 spans 14 amino acids. V dropped 7 bases and J dropped 0 bases, with 10 bases sitting between them. Per germline, CDR1 MDHEN and CDR2 SYDVKM. The CDR3 DNA reads as TGTGCCAGCAAAGGCAGGCGCTCTGGAAACACCATATATTTT. Encoded protein: CASKGRRSGNTIYF.